This note documents a single T cell receptor beta chain sequence. Antigen specificity is unknown. In germline, CDR1 is MDHEN, CDR2 SYDVKM. This CDR3 spans 13 amino acids. V lost 7 bases and J lost 1, with 11 bases in between. As processed by the authors: ImmunoSEQ output held junction-only sequences without quality scores, so filtering differed. The assay was immunoSEQ multiplex PCR, and TCRdb's table has in-frame clones only and misses some. From that table come the V and J calls and clone size; the DNA was used to work out D and trimming. Among around 550,000 clones listed, approximately 96% were seen once. This sample stems from a study of shared clonotypes between healthy human individuals. For the study at large: Aged between 18 and 49, the donors were a couple of women and three men. Study findings and constraints: Estimated clonotype richness was generally higher in naive than memory subsets. When naive CD4 clonotypes were compared across a few donors, approximately 5% were shared.

Naive-designated CD8 cells lacked CD45RO, were positively enriched for CCR7, and omitted terminally differentiated effector memory CD45RA+ cells. The receptor comes from a woman in her 30s in good health. Specimen: naive CD8+ T cells sorted from blood. The rearrangement uses TRBV28 and TRBJ2-7; D gene ambiguous. The CDR3 DNA is TGTGCCAGCACGTTCGGCGGATCCTACGAGCAGTACTTC. This translates into CASTFGGSYEQYF. The full variable domain, completed using reference TRBV28 and TRBJ2-7, is DVKVTQSSRYLVKRTGEKVFLECVQDMDHENMFWYRQDPGLGLRLIYFSYDVKMKEKGDIPEGYSVSREKKERFSLILESASTNQTSMYLCASTFGGSYEQYFGPGTRLTVT.